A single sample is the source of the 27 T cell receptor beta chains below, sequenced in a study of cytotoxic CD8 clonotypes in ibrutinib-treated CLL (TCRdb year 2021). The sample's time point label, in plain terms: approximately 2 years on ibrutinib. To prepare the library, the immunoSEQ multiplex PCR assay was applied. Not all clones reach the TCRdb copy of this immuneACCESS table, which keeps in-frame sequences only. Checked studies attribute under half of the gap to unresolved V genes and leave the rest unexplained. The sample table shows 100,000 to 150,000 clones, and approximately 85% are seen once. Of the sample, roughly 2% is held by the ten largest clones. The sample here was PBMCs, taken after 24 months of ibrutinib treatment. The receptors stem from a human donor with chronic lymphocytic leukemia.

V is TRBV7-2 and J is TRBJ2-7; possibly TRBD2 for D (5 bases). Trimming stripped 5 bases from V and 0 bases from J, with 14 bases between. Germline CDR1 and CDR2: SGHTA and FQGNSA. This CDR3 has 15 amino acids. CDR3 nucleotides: TGTGCCAGCAGCCCAGATAGGACTTTCTCCTACGAGCAGTACTTC. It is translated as CASSPDRTFSYEQYF.

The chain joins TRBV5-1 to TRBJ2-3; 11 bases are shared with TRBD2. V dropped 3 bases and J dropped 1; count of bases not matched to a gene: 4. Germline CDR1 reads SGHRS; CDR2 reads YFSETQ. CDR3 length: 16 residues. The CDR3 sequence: CASSSPGLAGTDTQYF. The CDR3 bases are TGCGCCAGCAGCTCTCCGGGACTAGCGGGCACAGATACGCAGTATTTT. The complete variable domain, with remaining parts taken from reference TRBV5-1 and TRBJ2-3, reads KAGVTQTPRYLIKTRGQQVTLSCSPISGHRSVSWYQQTPGQGLQFLFEYFSETQRNKGNFPGRFSGRQFSNSRSEMNVSTLELGDSALYLCASSSPGLAGTDTQYFGPGTRLTVL.

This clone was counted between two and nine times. The CDR3 bases are TGCGCCAGCAGCCCAGCCGAGGCGTTCGACGAGCAGTACTTC. Translating it yields CASSPAEAFDEQYF. The rearrangement uses TRBV4-3 and TRBJ2-7; no clear D. This CDR3 region has 14 residues. Germline V gene data show CDR1 as LGHNA and CDR2 as YSLEER. V was pared by 4 bases and J by 5 bases, with 15 bases between.

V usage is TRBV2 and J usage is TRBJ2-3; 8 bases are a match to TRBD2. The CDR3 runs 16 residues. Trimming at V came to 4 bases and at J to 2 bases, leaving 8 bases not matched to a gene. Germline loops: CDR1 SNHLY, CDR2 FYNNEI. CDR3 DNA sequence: TGTGCCAGCAGTGGTGGCGGGGGGACCTACACAGATACGCAGTATTTT. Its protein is CASSGGGGTYTDTQYF. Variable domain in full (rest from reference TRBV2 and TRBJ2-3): EPEVTQTPSHQVTQMGQEVILRCVPISNHLYFYWYRQILGQKVEFLVSFYNNEISEKSEIFDDQFSVERPDGSNFTLKIRSTKLEDSAMYFCASSGGGGTYTDTQYFGPGTRLTVL.

CDR3 in amino acids: CASSEIVTNYGYTF. CDR3 nucleotides: TGTGCCAGCAGTGAAATTGTCACTAACTATGGCTACACCTTC. The chain uses TRBV6-5 and TRBJ1-2, with D hard to call. V lost 5 bases to trimming and J lost 0 bases, with 10 bases between them. CDR1 MNHEY and CDR2 SVGAGI come from the germline V gene. This CDR3 spans 14 amino acids.

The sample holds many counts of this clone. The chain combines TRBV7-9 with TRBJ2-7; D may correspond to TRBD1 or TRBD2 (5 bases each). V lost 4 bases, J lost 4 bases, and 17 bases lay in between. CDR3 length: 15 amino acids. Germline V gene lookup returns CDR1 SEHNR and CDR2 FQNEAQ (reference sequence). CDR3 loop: CASSSLSGAEYEQYF. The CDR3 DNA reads TGTGCCAGCAGCTCACTTTCCGGGGCAGAGTACGAGCAGTACTTC.

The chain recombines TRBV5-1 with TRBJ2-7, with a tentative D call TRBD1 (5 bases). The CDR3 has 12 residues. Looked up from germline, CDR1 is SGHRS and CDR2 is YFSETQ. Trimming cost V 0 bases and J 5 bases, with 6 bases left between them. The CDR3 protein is CASSLGQHEQYF. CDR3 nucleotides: TGCGCCAGCAGCTTGGGACAGCACGAGCAGTACTTC. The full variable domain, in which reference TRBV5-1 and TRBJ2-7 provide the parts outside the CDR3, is KAGVTQTPRYLIKTRGQQVTLSCSPISGHRSVSWYQQTPGQGLQFLFEYFSETQRNKGNFPGRFSGRQFSNSRSEMNVSTLELGDSALYLCASSLGQHEQYFGPGTRLTVT.

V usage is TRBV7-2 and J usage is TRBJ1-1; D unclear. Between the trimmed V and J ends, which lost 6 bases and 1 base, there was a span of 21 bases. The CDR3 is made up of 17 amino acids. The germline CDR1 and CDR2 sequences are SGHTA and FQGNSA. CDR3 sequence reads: CASRKSISFLENTEAFF. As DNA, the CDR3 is TGTGCCAGCAGGAAGTCTATTAGCTTTTTGGAGAACACTGAAGCTTTCTTT.

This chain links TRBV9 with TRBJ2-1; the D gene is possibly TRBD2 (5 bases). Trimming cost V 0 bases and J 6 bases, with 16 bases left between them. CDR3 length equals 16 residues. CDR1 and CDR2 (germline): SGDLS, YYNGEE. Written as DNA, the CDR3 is TGTGCCAGCAGCGTAGTGGGAGAGAGGACTGGCAATGAGCAGTTCTTC. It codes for CASSVVGERTGNEQFF.

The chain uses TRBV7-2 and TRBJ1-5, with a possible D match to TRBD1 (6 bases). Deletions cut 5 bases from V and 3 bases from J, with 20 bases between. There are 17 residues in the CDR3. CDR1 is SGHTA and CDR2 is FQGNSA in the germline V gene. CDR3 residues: CASSQSIGGRSNQPQHF. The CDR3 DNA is TGTGCCAGCAGCCAGAGTATCGGGGGCCGCTCCAATCAGCCCCAGCATTTT. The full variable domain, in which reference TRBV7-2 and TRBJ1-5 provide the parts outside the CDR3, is GAGVSQSPSNKVTEKGKDVELRCDPISGHTALYWYRQSLGQGLEFLIYFQGNSAPDKSGLPSDRFSAERTGGSVSTLTIQRTQQEDSAVYLCASSQSIGGRSNQPQHFGDGTRLSIL.

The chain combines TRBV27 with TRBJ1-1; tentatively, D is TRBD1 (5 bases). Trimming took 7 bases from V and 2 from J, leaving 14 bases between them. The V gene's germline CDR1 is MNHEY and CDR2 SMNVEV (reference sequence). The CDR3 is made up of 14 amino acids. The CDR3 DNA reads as TGTGCCAGCACTGCGGGGTGGGGCAACACTGAAGCTTTCTTT. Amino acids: CASTAGWGNTEAFF.

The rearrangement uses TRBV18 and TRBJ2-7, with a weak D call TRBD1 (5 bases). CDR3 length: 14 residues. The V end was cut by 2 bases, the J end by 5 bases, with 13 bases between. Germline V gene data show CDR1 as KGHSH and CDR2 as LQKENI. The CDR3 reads CASSPTGPKDEQYF. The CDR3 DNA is TGTGCCAGCTCACCAACAGGACCTAAGGACGAGCAGTACTTC.

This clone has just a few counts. CDR3 sequence: CATNPMDRALQPQHF. CDR3 bases: TGTGCCACCAACCCCATGGACAGGGCTCTTCAGCCCCAGCATTTT. The rearrangement uses TRBV6-1 and TRBJ1-5, with 8 bases aligning to TRBD1. Germline lookup yields CDR1 MNHNS and CDR2 SASEGT. Trimming at V came to 10 bases and at J to 6 bases, leaving 14 bases not matched to a gene. The CDR3 has 15 residues.

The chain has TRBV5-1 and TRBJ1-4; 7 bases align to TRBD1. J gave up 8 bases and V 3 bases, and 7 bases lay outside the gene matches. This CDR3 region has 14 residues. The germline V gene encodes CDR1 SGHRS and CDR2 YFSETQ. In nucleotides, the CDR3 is TGCGCCAGCAGCTCGACAGGGACGGGGGAAAAACTGTTTTTT. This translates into CASSSTGTGEKLFF.

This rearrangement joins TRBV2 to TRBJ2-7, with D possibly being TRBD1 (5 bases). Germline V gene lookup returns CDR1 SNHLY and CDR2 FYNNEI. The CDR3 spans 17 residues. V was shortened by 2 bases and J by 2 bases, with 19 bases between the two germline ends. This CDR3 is CASSESLMGRAAYEQYF. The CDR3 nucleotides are TGTGCCAGCAGTGAAAGTTTAATGGGCAGGGCGGCCTACGAGCAGTACTTC.

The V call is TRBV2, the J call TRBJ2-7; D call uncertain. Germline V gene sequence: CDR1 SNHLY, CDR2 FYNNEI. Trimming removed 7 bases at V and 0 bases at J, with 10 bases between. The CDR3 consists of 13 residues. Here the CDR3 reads CASKYTSSYEQYF. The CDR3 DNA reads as TGTGCCAGCAAATATACGAGCTCCTACGAGCAGTACTTC.

The CDR3 loop is CASSDGRVYSGNEQFF. The CDR3 nucleotides are TGTGCCAGCAGTGATGGCAGGGTATATAGTGGCAATGAGCAGTTCTTC. The V gene is TRBV6-1, the J gene TRBJ2-1; D possibly corresponds to TRBD1 (5 bases). The CDR3 totals 16 residues. The V end was cut by 3 bases, the J end by 6 bases, with 18 bases between. Germline V gene data show CDR1 as MNHNS and CDR2 as SASEGT.

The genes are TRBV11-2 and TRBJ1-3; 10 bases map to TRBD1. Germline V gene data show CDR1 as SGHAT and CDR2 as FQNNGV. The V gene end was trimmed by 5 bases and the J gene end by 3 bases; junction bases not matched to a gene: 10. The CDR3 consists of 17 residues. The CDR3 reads CASSPGGQGVVGNTIYF. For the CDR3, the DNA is TGTGCCAGCAGCCCAGGAGGACAGGGGGTAGTTGGAAACACCATATATTTT.

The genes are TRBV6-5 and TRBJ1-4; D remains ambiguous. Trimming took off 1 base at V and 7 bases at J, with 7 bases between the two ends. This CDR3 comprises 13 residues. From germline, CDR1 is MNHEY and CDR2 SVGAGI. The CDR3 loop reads CASSYFGIEKLFF. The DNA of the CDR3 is TGTGCCAGCAGTTACTTCGGAATTGAAAAACTGTTTTTT.

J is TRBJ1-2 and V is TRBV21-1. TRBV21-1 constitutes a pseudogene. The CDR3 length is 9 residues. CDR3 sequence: CASIDGYTF. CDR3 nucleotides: TGTGCCAGCATTGATGGCTACACCTTC.

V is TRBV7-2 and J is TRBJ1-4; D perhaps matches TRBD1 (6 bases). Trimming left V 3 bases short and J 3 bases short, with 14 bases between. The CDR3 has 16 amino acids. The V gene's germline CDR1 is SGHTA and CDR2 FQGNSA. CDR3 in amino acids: CASSLAGTLPNEKLFF. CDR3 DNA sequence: TGTGCCAGCAGCTTGGCAGGGACATTGCCTAATGAAAAACTGTTTTTT.

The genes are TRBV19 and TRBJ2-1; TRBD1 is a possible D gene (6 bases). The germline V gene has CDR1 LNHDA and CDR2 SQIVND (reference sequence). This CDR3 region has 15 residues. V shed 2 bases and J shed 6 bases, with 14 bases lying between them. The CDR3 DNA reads TGTGCCAGTAGTATACAGGGGACGGGTGGCAATGAGCAGTTCTTC. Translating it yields CASSIQGTGGNEQFF. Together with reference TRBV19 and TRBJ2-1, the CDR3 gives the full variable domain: DGGITQSPKYLFRKEGQNVTLSCEQNLNHDAMYWYRQDPGQGLRLIYYSQIVNDFQKGDIAEGYSVSREKKESFPLTVTSAQKNPTAFYLCASSIQGTGGNEQFFGPGTRLTVL.

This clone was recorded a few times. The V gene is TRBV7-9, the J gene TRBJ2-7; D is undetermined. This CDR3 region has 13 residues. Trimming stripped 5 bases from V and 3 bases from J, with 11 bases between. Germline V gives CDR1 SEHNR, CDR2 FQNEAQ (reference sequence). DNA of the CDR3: TGTGCCAGCAGCCCGGACCGTTTCTACGAGCAGTACTTC. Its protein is CASSPDRFYEQYF.

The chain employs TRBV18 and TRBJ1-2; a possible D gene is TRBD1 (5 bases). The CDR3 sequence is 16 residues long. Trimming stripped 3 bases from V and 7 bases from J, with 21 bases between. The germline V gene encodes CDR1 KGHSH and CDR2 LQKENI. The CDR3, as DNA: TGTGCCAGCTCACCGACTGAGGGGCCTACCGGGGGTGGCTACACCTTC. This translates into CASSPTEGPTGGGYTF.

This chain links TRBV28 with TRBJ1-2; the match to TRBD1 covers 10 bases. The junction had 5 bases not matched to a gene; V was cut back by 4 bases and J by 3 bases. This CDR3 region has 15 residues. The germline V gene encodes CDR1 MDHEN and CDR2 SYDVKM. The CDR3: CASSSSGTGDYGYTF. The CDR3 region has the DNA TGTGCCAGCAGTTCCTCCGGGACAGGGGACTATGGCTACACCTTC.

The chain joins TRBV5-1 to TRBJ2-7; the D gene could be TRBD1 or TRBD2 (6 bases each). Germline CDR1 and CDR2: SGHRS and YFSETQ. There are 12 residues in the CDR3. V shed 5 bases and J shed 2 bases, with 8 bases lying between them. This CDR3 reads CASRGGTYEQYF. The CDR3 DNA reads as TGCGCCAGCAGAGGGGGGACCTACGAGCAGTACTTC.

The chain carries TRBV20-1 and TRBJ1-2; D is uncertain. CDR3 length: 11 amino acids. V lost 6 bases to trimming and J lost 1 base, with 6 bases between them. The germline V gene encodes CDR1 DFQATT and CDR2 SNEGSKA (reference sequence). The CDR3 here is CSARNNYGYTF. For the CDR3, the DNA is TGCAGTGCCAGAAATAACTATGGCTACACCTTC.